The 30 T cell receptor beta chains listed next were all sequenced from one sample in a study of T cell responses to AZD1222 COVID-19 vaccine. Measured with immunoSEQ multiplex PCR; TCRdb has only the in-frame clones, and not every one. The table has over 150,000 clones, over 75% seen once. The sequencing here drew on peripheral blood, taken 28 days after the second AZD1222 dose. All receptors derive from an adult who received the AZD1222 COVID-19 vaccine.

The CDR3 DNA reads as TGTGCCAGCAGAGAGGGTGATTCACCCCTCCACTTT. Protein: CASREGDSPLHF. The gene calls are TRBV6-4 and TRBJ1-6, with D uncertain. Trimming removed 6 bases from V and 8 bases from J, with 8 bases in between. CDR3 size: 12 residues. Germline V lookup: CDR1 MRHNA, CDR2 SNTAGT.

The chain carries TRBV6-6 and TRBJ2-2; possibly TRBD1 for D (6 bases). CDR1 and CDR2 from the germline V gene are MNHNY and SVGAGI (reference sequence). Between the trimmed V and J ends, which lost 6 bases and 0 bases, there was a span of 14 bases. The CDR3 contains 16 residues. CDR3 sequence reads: CASRPRQESNTGELFF. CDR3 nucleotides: TGTGCCAGCAGGCCCCGACAGGAATCGAACACCGGGGAGCTGTTTTTT.

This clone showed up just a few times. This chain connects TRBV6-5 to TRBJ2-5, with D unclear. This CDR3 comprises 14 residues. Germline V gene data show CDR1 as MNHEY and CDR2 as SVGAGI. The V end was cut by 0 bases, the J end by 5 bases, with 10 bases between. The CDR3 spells CASSYSTVDETQYF. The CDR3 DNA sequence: TGTGCCAGCAGTTACTCGACGGTGGATGAGACCCAGTACTTC.

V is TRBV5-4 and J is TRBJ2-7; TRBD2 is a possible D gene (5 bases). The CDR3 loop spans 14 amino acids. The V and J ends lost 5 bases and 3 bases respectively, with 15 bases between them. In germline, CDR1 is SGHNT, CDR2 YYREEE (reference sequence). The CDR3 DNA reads TGTGCCAGCAGTACCTTCGGCGGGTACTACGAGCAGTACTTC. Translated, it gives CASSTFGGYYEQYF.

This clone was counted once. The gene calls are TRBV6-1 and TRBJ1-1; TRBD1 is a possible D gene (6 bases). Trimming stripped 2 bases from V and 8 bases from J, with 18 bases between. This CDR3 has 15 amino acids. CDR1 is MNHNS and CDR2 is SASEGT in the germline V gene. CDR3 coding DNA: TGTGCCAGCAGTGAAAGGTTGTTTAACACAGGGGAAGCTTTCTTT. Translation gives CASSERLFNTGEAFF.

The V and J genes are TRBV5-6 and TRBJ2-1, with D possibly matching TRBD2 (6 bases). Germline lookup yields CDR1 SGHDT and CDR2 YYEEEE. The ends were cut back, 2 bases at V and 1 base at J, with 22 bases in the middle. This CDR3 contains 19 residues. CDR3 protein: CASSFRSGGAALSYNEQFF. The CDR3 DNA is TGTGCCAGCAGCTTTAGGTCCGGCGGGGCTGCCCTTTCCTACAATGAGCAGTTCTTC.

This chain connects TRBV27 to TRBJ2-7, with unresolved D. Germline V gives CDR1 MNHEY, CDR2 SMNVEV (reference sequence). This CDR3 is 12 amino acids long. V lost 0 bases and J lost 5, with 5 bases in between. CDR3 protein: CASSLSPDEQYF. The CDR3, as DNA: TGTGCCAGCAGTTTATCCCCAGACGAGCAGTACTTC.

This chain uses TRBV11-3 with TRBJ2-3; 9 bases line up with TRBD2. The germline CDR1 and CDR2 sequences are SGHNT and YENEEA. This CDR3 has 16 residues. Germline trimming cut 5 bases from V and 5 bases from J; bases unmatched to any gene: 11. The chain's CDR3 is CASSALAGGPVDTQYF. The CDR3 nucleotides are TGTGCCAGCAGCGCCTTGGCGGGGGGGCCGGTAGATACGCAGTATTTT.

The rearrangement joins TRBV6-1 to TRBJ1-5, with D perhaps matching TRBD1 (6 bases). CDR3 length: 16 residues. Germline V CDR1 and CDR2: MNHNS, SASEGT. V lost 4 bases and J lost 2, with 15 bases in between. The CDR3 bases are TGTGCCAGCAGTGCTTCAGGGGTGTCGGGCAATCAGCCCCAGCATTTT. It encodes CASSASGVSGNQPQHF.

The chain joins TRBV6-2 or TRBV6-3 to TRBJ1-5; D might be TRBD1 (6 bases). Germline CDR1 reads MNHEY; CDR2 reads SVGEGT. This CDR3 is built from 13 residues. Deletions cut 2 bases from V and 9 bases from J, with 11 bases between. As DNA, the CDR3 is TGTGCCAGCAGTTACGGAGGGGGGCGGCCCCAGCATTTT. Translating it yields CASSYGGGRPQHF.

The CDR3 DNA reads TGTGCCTGGAGTGTAGGTGGACAGCAGGACACTGAAGCTTTCTTT. Translating gives CAWSVGGQQDTEAFF. The chain is built from TRBV30 and TRBJ1-1; maybe TRBD1 (6 bases). CDR1 and CDR2 (germline): GTSNPN, SVGIG (reference sequence). This CDR3 region has 15 residues. V lost 0 bases and J lost 3, with 14 bases in between.

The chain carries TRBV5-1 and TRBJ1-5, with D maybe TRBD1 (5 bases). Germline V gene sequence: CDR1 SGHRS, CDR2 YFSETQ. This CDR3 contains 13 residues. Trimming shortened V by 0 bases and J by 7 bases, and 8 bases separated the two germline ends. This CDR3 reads CASSLEGWQPQHF. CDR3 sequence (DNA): TGCGCCAGCAGCTTGGAGGGGTGGCAGCCCCAGCATTTT. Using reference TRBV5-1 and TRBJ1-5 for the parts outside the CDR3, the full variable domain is KAGVTQTPRYLIKTRGQQVTLSCSPISGHRSVSWYQQTPGQGLQFLFEYFSETQRNKGNFPGRFSGRQFSNSRSEMNVSTLELGDSALYLCASSLEGWQPQHFGDGTRLSIL.

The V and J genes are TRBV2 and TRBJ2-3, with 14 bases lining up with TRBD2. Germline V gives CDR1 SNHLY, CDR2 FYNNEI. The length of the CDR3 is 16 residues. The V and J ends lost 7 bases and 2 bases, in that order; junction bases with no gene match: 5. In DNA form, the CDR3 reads TGTGCCAGCACCTGGACTAGCGGGGGGACCACAGATACGCAGTATTTT. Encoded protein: CASTWTSGGTTDTQYF.

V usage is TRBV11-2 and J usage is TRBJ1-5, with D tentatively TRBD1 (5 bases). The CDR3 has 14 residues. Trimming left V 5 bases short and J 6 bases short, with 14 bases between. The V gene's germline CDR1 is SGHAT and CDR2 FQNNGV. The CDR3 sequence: CASSANQGSQPQHF. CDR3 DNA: TGTGCCAGCAGCGCGAATCAGGGTTCTCAGCCCCAGCATTTT.

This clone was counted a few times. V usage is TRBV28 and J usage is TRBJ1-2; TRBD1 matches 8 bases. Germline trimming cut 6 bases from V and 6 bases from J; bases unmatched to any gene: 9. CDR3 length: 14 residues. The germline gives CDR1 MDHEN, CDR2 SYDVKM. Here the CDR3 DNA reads TGTGCCAGCAGCTTACCCGGGACAGGTCATGGCTACACCTTC. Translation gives CASSLPGTGHGYTF.

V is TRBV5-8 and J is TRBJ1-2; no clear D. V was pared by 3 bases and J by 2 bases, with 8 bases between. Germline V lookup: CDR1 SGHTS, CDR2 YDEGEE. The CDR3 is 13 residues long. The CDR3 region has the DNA TGTGCCAGCAGCTCTAGGACGAACTATGGCTACACCTTC. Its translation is CASSSRTNYGYTF.

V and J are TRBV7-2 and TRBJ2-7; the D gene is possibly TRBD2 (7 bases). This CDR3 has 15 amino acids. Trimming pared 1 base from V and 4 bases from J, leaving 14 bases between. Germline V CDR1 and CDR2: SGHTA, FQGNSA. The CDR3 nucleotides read TGTGCCAGCAGCTTAGGACGGGGGGCCAGATACGAGCAGTACTTC. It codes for CASSLGRGARYEQYF.

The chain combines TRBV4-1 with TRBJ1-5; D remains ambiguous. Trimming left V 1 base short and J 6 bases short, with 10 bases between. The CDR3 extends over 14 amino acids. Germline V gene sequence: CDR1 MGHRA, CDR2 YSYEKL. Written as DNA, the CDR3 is TGCGCCAGCAGCCAAGCCCTGTTGATTCAGCCCCAGCATTTT. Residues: CASSQALLIQPQHF.

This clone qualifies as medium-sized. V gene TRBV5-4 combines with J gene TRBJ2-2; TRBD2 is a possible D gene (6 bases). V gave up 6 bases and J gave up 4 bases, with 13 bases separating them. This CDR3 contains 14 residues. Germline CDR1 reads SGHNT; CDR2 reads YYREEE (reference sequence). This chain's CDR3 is CASTHGGGTGELFF. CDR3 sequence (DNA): TGTGCCAGCACCCACGGGGGAGGCACCGGGGAGCTGTTTTTT. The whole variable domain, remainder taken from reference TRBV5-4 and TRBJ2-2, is ETGVTQSPTHLIKTRGQQVTLRCSSQSGHNTVSWYQQALGQGPQFIFQYYREEENGRGNFPPRFSGLQFPNYSSELNVNALELDDSALYLCASTHGGGTGELFFGEGSRLTVL.

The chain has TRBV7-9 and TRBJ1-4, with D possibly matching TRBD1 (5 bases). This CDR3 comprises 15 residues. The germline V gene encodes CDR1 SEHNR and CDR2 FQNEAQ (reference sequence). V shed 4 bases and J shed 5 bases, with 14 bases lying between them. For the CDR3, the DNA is TGTGCCAGCAGCTCCACCGGGACCGAGAATGAAAAACTGTTTTTT. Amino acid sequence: CASSSTGTENEKLFF.

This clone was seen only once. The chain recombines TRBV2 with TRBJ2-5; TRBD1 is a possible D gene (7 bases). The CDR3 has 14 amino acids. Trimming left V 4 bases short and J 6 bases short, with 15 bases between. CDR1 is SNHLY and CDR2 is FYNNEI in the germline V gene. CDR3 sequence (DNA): TGTGCCAGCAGTGGGCAGGGGGGCGATCAGACCCAGTACTTC. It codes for CASSGQGGDQTQYF.

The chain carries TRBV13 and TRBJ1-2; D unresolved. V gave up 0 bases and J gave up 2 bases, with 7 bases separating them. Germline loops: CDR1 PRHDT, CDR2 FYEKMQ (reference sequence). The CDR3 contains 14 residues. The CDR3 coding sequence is TGTGCCAGCAGCTTAGGCCGGAGAAACTATGGCTACACCTTC. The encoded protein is CASSLGRRNYGYTF.

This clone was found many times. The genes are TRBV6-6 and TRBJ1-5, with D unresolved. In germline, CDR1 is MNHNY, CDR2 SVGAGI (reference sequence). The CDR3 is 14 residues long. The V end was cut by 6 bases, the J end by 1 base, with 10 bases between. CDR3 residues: CASRPGMSNQPQHF. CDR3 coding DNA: TGTGCCAGCAGACCTGGGATGAGCAATCAGCCCCAGCATTTT.

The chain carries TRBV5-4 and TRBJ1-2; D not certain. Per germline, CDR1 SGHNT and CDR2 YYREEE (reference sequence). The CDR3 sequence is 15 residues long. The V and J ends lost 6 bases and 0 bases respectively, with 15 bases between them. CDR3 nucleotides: TGTGCCAGCACCCACTCGAACATCGCTAACTATGGCTACACCTTC. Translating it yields CASTHSNIANYGYTF.

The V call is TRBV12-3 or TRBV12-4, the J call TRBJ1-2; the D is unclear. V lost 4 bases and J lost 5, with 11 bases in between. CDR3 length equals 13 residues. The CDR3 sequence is CASSSYNIYGYTF. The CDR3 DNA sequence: TGTGCCAGCAGTTCCTACAATATTTATGGCTACACCTTC.

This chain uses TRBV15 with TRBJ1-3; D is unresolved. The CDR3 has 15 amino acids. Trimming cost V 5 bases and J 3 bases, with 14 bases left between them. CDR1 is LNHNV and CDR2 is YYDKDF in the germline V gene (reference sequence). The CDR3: CATSGYGGGGNTIYF. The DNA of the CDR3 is TGTGCCACCAGCGGCTACGGTGGTGGTGGAAACACCATATATTTT.

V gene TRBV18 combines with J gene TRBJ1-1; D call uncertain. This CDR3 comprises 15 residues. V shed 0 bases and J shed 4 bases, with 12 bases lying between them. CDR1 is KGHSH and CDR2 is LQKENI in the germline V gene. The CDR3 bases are TGTGCCAGCTCACCACCGTCACAAAGCGCCACTGAAGCTTTCTTT. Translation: CASSPPSQSATEAFF.

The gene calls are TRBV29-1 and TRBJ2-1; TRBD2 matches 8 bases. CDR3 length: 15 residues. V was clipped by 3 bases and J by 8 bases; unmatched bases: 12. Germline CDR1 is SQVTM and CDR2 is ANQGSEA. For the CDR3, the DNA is TGCAGCGTTGAGGGCGGGGGGCTTCCTTTTGATGAGCAGTTCTTC. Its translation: CSVEGGGLPFDEQFF.

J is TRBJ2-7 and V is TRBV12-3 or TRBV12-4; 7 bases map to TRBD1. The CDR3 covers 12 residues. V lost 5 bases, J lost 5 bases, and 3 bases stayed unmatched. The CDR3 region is CASSTTGDEQYF. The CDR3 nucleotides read TGTGCCAGCAGTACCACAGGGGACGAGCAGTACTTC.

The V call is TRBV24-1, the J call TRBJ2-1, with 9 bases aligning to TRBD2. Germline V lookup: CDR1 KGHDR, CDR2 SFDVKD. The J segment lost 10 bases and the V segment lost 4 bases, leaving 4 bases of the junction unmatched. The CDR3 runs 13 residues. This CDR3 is CATSDLAGEEQFF. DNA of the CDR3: TGTGCCACCAGTGACTTAGCGGGGGAAGAGCAGTTCTTC.